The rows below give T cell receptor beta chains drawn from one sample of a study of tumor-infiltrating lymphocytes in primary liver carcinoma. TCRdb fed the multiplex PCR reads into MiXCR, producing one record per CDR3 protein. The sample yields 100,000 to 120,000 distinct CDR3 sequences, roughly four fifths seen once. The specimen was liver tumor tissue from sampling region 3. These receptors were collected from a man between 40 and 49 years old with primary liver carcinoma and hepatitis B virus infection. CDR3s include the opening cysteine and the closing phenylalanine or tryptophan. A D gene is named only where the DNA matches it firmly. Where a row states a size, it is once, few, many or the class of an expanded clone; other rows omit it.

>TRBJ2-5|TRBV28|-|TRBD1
CASSFALGTAIEEVQYF
TGTGCCAGCAGTTTTGCCCTCGGGACAGCGATTGAAGAGGTCCAGTACTTC
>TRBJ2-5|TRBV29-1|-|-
CSVWGGQEIQYF
TGCAGCGTTTGGGGGGGGCAAGAGATCCAGTACTTC
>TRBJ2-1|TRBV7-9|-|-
CTSSSLTNGLPYNEQFF
TGTACCAGCAGCTCGTTGACTAACGGGTTACCCTACAATGAGCAGTTCTTC
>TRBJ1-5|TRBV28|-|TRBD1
CASRLTGATQPQHF
TGTGCCAGCAGATTGACAGGGGCAACGCAGCCCCAACATTTT
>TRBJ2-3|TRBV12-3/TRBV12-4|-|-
CASREGTYSGTQYF
TGTGCCAGCAGGGAGGGGACATATTCTGGTACGCAGTATTTT
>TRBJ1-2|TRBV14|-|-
CASSQDRGRLAYGYTF
TGTGCCAGCAGTCAAGATCGGGGCCGCCTAGCCTATGGCTACACCTTC
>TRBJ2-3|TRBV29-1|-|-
CNVEGGAGITNTQYF
TGCAACGTTGAGGGCGGGGCTGGCATCACAAATACGCAGTATTTT
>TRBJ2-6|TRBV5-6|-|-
CVSSRFSSGINVLTF
TGTGTCAGCAGCAGATTTTCCTCTGGGATCAACGTCCTGACTTTC
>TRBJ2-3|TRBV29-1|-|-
CSVELTDTRYF
TGCAGCGTTGAACTCACAGATACACGGTATTTT
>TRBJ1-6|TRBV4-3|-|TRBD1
CASSSWDRRRNSLLHF
TGCGCCAGCAGCTCCTGGGACAGGAGAAGGAATTCACTCCTTCACTTT
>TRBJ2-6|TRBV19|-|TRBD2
CTSSMRLAGEPGDNVLTF
TGTACCAGTAGTATGAGACTAGCGGGAGAACCTGGGGACAACGTCCTGACTTTC
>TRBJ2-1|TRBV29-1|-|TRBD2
CSVTVSSGYNKQFF
TGCAGCGTTACCGTATCTAGCGGTTACAATAAGCAGTTCTTC
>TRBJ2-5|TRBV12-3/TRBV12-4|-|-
CATSLSRVETQYF
TGTGCCACCAGTTTAAGCCGGGTAGAGACCCAGTACTTC
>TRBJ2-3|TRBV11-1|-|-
CVSSPPLEVDTQYF
TGTGTCAGCAGCCCACCCCTTGAAGTAGATACGCAGTATTTT
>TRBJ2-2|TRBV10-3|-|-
CAIKRLAGSTGELFF
TGTGCCATCAAAAGACTTGCAGGAAGCACCGGGGAGCTGTTTTTT
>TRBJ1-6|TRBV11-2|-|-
CGNSPYTDSPLHF
TGTGGCAATAGCCCCTACACGGATTCACCCCTCCACTTT
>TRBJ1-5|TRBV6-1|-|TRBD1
CSSSYPGQGNQPQHF
TGCTCCAGCAGTTATCCGGGACAGGGGAATCAGCCCCAGCATTTT
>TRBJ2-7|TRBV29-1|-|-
CSLRPSRVRSYGQYF
TGCAGCCTACGCCCTTCCAGGGTCAGGTCCTACGGGCAGTACTTC
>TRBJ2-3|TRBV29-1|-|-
CSTSGAGASDTQYF
TGTAGCACTTCCGGGGCAGGGGCGTCAGATACGCAGTATTTT
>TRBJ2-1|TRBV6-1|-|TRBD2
CASSVRLAVSNEQFF
TGTGCCAGCAGTGTAAGACTAGCAGTCTCCAATGAGCAGTTCTTC
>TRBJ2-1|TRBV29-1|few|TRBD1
CSVQQGLYNEHFF
TGCAGCGTCCAACAGGGGCTCTACAACGAGCATTTCTTC
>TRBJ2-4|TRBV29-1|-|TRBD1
CNFITGGGSNIQYF
TGCAACTTTATTACAGGGGGCGGGTCGAACATTCAGTACTTC
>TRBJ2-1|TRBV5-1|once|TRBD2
CASSKTGGLTYNEEFF
TGCGCCAGCAGTAAAACGGGAGGGCTAACCTATAATGAGGAGTTCTTC
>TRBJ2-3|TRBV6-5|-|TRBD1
CACSVQGATDAHYF
TGTGCCTGCAGTGTACAGGGGGCAACAGATGCGCATTACTTT
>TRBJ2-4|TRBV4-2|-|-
CASSQAAGAGFGNIQYF
TGTGCCAGCAGCCAGGCCGCGGGGGCAGGATTCGGAAACATTCAGTACTTC
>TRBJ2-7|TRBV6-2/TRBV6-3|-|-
CASSSLAHDYEQYF
TGTGCCAGCAGCTCCCTAGCTCACGACTACGAGCAATACTTC
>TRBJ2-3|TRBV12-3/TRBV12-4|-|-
CASSLGGVSTQNF
TGTGCTAGCAGCCTGGGGGGCGTCAGTACGCAGAATTTT
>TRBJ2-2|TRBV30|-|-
CAWVWTRGELFF
TGTGCCTGGGTGTGGACAAGGGGGGAGTTGTTTTTT